This paragraph reports one TCR beta chain. Its antigen remains unidentified. Measured with immunoSEQ multiplex PCR; TCRdb has only the in-frame clones, and not every one. The repertoire includes 59,000 or so clones, around 82% of them detected once, and more than 3.5% sits in the top ten. The sample comes from a study of OX40 agonist ivuxolimab in advanced cancers. Across the whole study: The diagnoses of dose-escalation patients were hepatocellular carcinoma, melanoma, renal cell or head and neck cancer. Whole-study results and caveats: Some patients who did not respond also had low normalized T-cell clonal expansion.

The CDR3 is made up of 18 amino acids. Looked up from germline, CDR1 is SGHNT and CDR2 is YYREEE (reference sequence). V was trimmed by 0 bases and J by 1 base, leaving 19 bases between them. The gene calls are TRBV5-4 and TRBJ1-1, with D possibly TRBD1 on 6 matching bases. The source of this sequence is an adult with an advanced solid tumor such as melanoma, head and neck, liver or kidney cancer. Sequenced here: CD4+ or CD8+ T cells sorted from blood, sampled in a trial of the OX40 agonist ivuxolimab. The DNA of the CDR3 is TGTGCCAGCAGCTTGGCCTACACCCGAACAGGGACGAACACTGAAGCTTTCTTT. This gives the protein CASSLAYTRTGTNTEAFF.